Listed here are 30 T cell receptor beta chains from one sample, sequenced in a study of shared clonotypes between healthy human individuals. The protocol was immunoSEQ multiplex PCR, while the TCRdb copy is restricted to in-frame clones and leaves out a portion. Among fewer than 350,000 clones listed, around nine tenths were seen once. The specimen sequenced was memory CD8+ T cells sorted from blood. Subset: CD45RO+ cells pooled with CCR7-negative TemRA cells. The receptors were sampled from a man between 18 and 29 years old in good health.

The J gene is TRBJ1-2, the V gene TRBV29-1; D ambiguous. CDR1 and CDR2 (germline): SQVTM, ANQGSEA. Trimming pared 4 bases from V and 6 bases from J, leaving 9 bases between. This CDR3 spans 11 amino acids. The CDR3: CSVGRGDGYTF. The CDR3 DNA is TGCAGCGTTGGCCGTGGGGATGGCTACACCTTC. The variable domain in full, completed from reference TRBV29-1 and TRBJ1-2, reads SAVISQKPSRDICQRGTSLTIQCQVDSQVTMMFWYRQQPGQSLTLIATANQGSEATYESGFVIDKFPISRPNLTFSTLTVSNMSPEDSSIYLCSVGRGDGYTFGSGTRLTVV.

The rearrangement joins TRBV27 to TRBJ1-2; TRBD1 matches at 7 bases. The CDR3 totals 15 residues. The junction had 8 bases not matched to a gene; V was cut back by 4 bases and J by 3 bases. Germline CDR1 is MNHEY and CDR2 is SMNVEV (reference sequence). The CDR3 loop reads CASSSSGTVHYGYTF. The CDR3 region has the DNA TGTGCCAGCAGTTCGTCCGGGACAGTACACTATGGCTACACCTTC.

The chain uses TRBV6-5 and TRBJ2-7, with D perhaps matching TRBD2 (6 bases). With 4 bases removed from V and 5 bases from J, the gap between germline ends came to 12 bases. The V gene's germline CDR1 is MNHEY and CDR2 SVGAGI. The CDR3 runs 13 residues. Here the CDR3 DNA reads TGTGCCAGCAGTTCCGGGGGTCCCCACGAGCAGTACTTC. Its translation: CASSSGGPHEQYF.

Only one count was recorded for this clone. CDR3 in DNA: TGCGCCAGCAGCCAAGATCCGGGTGGGGGCTATGGCTACACCTTC. Translating it yields CASSQDPGGGYGYTF. This sequence joins TRBV4-1 and TRBJ1-2, with D perhaps TRBD1 (5 bases). With 0 bases removed from V and 4 bases from J, the gap between germline ends came to 12 bases. The CDR3 sequence is 15 residues long. The germline CDR1 and CDR2 sequences are MGHRA and YSYEKL.

The CDR3 DNA reads TGCGCCAGCAGTAACCCTAGCGGGGGGGCCGATGAGCAGTTCTTC. It specifies CASSNPSGGADEQFF. The V and J genes are TRBV10-2 and TRBJ2-1; 12 bases fit TRBD2. Germline trimming cut 5 bases from V and 8 bases from J; bases unmatched to any gene: 7. CDR3 length equals 15 residues. Germline CDR1 and CDR2: WSHSY and SAAADI.

The chain recombines TRBV2 with TRBJ1-4; tentatively, D is TRBD1 (5 bases). In germline, CDR1 is SNHLY, CDR2 FYNNEI. The CDR3 is 14 amino acids. Trimming shortened V by 8 bases and J by 4 bases, and 14 bases separated the two germline ends. CDR3 amino acids: CASLPEGFNEKLFF. The CDR3 DNA reads as TGTGCCAGCTTACCTGAGGGGTTTAATGAAAAACTGTTTTTT.

The chain carries TRBV5-1 and TRBJ2-3; 8 nucleotides align to TRBD2. V was pared by 2 bases and J by 2 bases, with 10 bases of the junction left unmatched. Germline V lookup: CDR1 SGHRS, CDR2 YFSETQ. The CDR3 has 17 residues. The CDR3 coding sequence is TGCGCCAGCAGCTTCCTCGGGGGTAGCGGGAACACAGATACGCAGTATTTT. It encodes CASSFLGGSGNTDTQYF.

This chain joins TRBV27 and TRBJ2-3, with 7 bases identical to TRBD2. J gave up 4 bases and V 3 bases, and 4 bases lay outside the gene matches. Germline V gene lookup returns CDR1 MNHEY and CDR2 SMNVEV (reference sequence). The CDR3 is made up of 14 amino acids. CDR3 sequence reads: CASSFSGGADTQYF. CDR3 bases: TGTGCCAGCAGTTTCTCGGGGGGAGCAGATACGCAGTATTTT.

DNA of the CDR3: TGTGCCAGCAGTGTTGCCCGGGGAGTAAGTGGGACCTACGAGCAGTACTTC. Its translation: CASSVARGVSGTYEQYF. The rearrangement joins TRBV6-1 to TRBJ2-7, with a tentative D call TRBD2 (5 bases). In germline, CDR1 is MNHNS, CDR2 SASEGT. This CDR3 contains 17 residues. Trimming left V 4 bases short and J 2 bases short, with 21 bases between.

This clone was counted only a few times. The V gene is TRBV10-3, the J gene TRBJ1-1, with D tentatively TRBD1 (6 bases). The CDR3 sequence is 14 residues long. CDR1 is ENHRY and CDR2 is SYGVKD in the germline V gene. Trimming removed 3 bases from V and 5 bases from J, with 13 bases in between. CDR3 DNA: TGTGCCATCAGTGATGGGGGGCCAGGAACTGAAGCTTTCTTT. As protein: CAISDGGPGTEAFF.

This rearrangement joins TRBV7-9 to TRBJ1-2, with D perhaps TRBD1 (6 bases). The germline V gene encodes CDR1 SEHNR and CDR2 FQNEAQ (reference sequence). The V end lost 9 bases, the J end lost 8 bases, and 28 bases lay between the germline ends. CDR3 length equals 16 residues. The CDR3 reads CASIPPSGGPSGGYTF. The CDR3 coding sequence is TGTGCCAGTATCCCCCCCAGTGGGGGGCCCTCTGGAGGCTACACCTTC.

This chain connects TRBV7-2 to TRBJ2-1; D uncertain. Germline CDR1 is SGHTA and CDR2 is FQGNSA. The CDR3 has 14 amino acids. V lost 6 bases, J lost 9 bases, and 18 bases lay in between. In DNA, the CDR3 is TGTGCCAGCAGGTTCGCGCCGGAAGCGAGTGAGCAGTTCTTC. This encodes CASRFAPEASEQFF.

This sequence joins TRBV4-3 and TRBJ2-2, with unresolved D. Trimming removed 1 base at V and 6 bases at J, with 12 bases between. Germline V CDR1 and CDR2: LGHNA, YSLEER. The CDR3 runs to 15 residues. CDR3 DNA sequence: TGCGCCAGCAGCCAAGTTGGGTTTGGTCCCGGGGAGCTGTTTTTT. This codes for CASSQVGFGPGELFF.

CDR3: CASSQGGPILHGYTF. Here the CDR3 DNA reads TGCGCCAGCAGCCAGGGAGGTCCCATTCTACATGGCTACACCTTC. The V gene is TRBV4-1, the J gene TRBJ1-2, with D hard to call. The length of the CDR3 is 15 residues. Germline CDR1 is MGHRA and CDR2 is YSYEKL. Trimming cost V 3 bases and J 6 bases, with 17 bases left between them.

This chain connects TRBV19 to TRBJ2-7; TRBD2 agrees at 12 bases. Germline values: CDR1 LNHDA, CDR2 SQIVND (reference sequence). The CDR3 has 15 residues. Germline trimming cut 8 bases from V and 3 bases from J; bases unmatched to any gene: 8. This chain's CDR3 is CASSSSTSGGYEQYF. CDR3 DNA: TGTGCCAGTTCCTCCTCGACTAGCGGGGGCTACGAGCAGTACTTC.

The genes are TRBV11-2 and TRBJ2-7; TRBD1 is a possible D gene (5 bases). Germline CDR1 and CDR2: SGHAT and FQNNGV. With 1 base removed from V and 5 bases from J, the gap between germline ends came to 15 bases. The CDR3 consists of 15 residues. This CDR3 reads CASSLVQGASDEQYF. CDR3 nucleotide sequence: TGTGCCAGCAGCTTAGTGCAGGGCGCTTCCGACGAGCAGTACTTC. Drawing the rest from reference TRBV11-2 and TRBJ2-7, the complete variable domain is EAGVAQSPRYKIIEKRQSVAFWCNPISGHATLYWYQQILGQGPKLLIQFQNNGVVDDSQLPKDRFSAERLKGVDSTLKIQPAKLEDSAVYLCASSLVQGASDEQYFGPGTRLTVT.

This chain links TRBV2 with TRBJ2-3; 11 positions match TRBD2. The CDR3 runs to 18 residues. Losses at the gene ends were 1 base for V and 6 bases for J; bases not matched to a gene: 12. CDR1 is SNHLY, CDR2 FYNNEI, per germline. CDR3 in amino acids: CASSEGVLAGGPADTQYF. CDR3 bases: TGTGCCAGCAGTGAAGGAGTTTTAGCGGGGGGGCCGGCGGATACGCAGTATTTT.

The V and J genes are TRBV30 and TRBJ2-6; D remains ambiguous. This CDR3 has 12 residues. Germline V gene data show CDR1 as GTSNPN and CDR2 as SVGIG (reference sequence). V dropped 5 bases and J dropped 0 bases, with 2 bases sitting between them. CDR3: CAWYSGANVLTF. The CDR3 coding sequence is TGTGCCTGGTACTCTGGGGCCAACGTCCTGACTTTC.

This chain joins TRBV25-1 and TRBJ2-5; D is unclear. V was cut by 0 bases and J by 4 bases, with 12 bases left in between. Germline V lookup: CDR1 MGHDK, CDR2 SYGVNS. The length of the CDR3 is 15 residues. CDR3: CASSEYIPRAETQYF. In DNA form, the CDR3 reads TGTGCCAGCAGTGAATATATCCCGCGAGCAGAGACCCAGTACTTC.

V usage is TRBV28 and J usage is TRBJ2-5, with D unclear. This CDR3 contains 14 residues. V gave up 0 bases and J gave up 0 bases, with 5 bases separating them. Germline V gene lookup returns CDR1 MDHEN and CDR2 SYDVKM. The CDR3 region has the DNA TGTGCCAGCAGTTTATGGGGGAACCAAGAGACCCAGTACTTC. Amino acids: CASSLWGNQETQYF.

The rearrangement joins TRBV10-3 to TRBJ2-2; tentative D call: TRBD2 (6 bases). CDR3 size: 17 residues. The germline V gene has CDR1 ENHRY and CDR2 SYGVKD. V gave up 3 bases and J gave up 3 bases, with 17 bases separating them. DNA of the CDR3: TGTGCCATCAGTGACAAATTCGGGGGAAGGGACACCGGGGAGCTGTTTTTT. Amino acids: CAISDKFGGRDTGELFF.

As for this clone: This may be a read error, as it is one base from a much larger clone. Additional DNA sequences in this sample encode the identical CDR3. The chain has TRBV9 and TRBJ2-7, with 9 bases lining up with TRBD1. Germline CDR1 is SGDLS and CDR2 is YYNGEE. V lost 0 bases to trimming and J lost 2 bases; unmatched junction nucleotides: 0. The CDR3 length is 14 residues. The CDR3 reads CASSVGTGAYEQYF. Written as DNA, the CDR3 is TGTGCCAGCAGCGTAGGGACAGGGGCCTACGAGCAGTACTTC.

The chain couples TRBV5-6 to TRBJ1-4, with 7 bases matching TRBD1. CDR1 and CDR2 (germline): SGHDT, YYEEEE. This CDR3 spans 15 amino acids. Trimming took 3 bases from V and 3 from J; bases not matched to a gene: 5. The CDR3 loop is CASSSGDRSNEKLFF. CDR3 coding DNA: TGTGCCAGCAGCTCCGGGGACAGATCTAATGAAAAACTGTTTTTT.

This chain uses TRBV4-3 with TRBJ2-1, with no clear D. V was shortened by 2 bases and J by 4 bases, with 12 bases between the two germline ends. Germline assignment: CDR1 LGHNA and CDR2 YSLEER. This CDR3 is built from 15 residues. CDR3 sequence reads: CASSQMFEGYNEQFF. Here the CDR3 DNA reads TGCGCCAGCAGCCAAATGTTTGAAGGATACAATGAGCAGTTCTTC.

The rearrangement joins TRBV27 to TRBJ1-1, with 9 bases matching TRBD1. Germline V gives CDR1 MNHEY, CDR2 SMNVEV (reference sequence). This CDR3 comprises 14 residues. With V trimmed by 5 bases and J by 10 bases, 11 bases remained unmatched. The CDR3 here is CASSLGTGIDAAFF. The CDR3 DNA sequence: TGTGCCAGCAGTCTCGGGACAGGGATCGATGCAGCTTTCTTT.

The chain couples TRBV10-1 to TRBJ2-3; 15 bases are a match to TRBD2. The CDR3 spans 15 residues. Germline CDR1 is WNHNN and CDR2 is SYGVQD (reference sequence). After removal of 7 bases from V and 7 bases from J, the junction contained 6 bases not matched to a gene. CDR3 DNA sequence: TGCGCCAGCACCCCGGGACTAGCGGGGGGAAATACGCAGTATTTT. Protein product: CASTPGLAGGNTQYF.

The chain has TRBV27 and TRBJ2-7, with TRBD1 matching over 8 bases. Losses at the gene ends were 6 bases for V and 3 bases for J; bases not matched to a gene: 4. Germline loops: CDR1 MNHEY, CDR2 SMNVEV (reference sequence). The CDR3 is made up of 13 amino acids. The CDR3 DNA sequence: TGTGCCAGCAGCCAGGGGGCGGGCTACGAGCAGTACTTC. Amino acid sequence: CASSQGAGYEQYF.

This chain joins TRBV18 and TRBJ2-7; D is possibly TRBD2 (6 bases). This CDR3 is 15 amino acids long. Germline assignment: CDR1 KGHSH and CDR2 LQKENI. Between the trimmed V and J ends, which lost 0 bases and 7 bases, there was a span of 16 bases. CDR3 loop: CASSPPNTGAGEQYF. The CDR3 nucleotides read TGTGCCAGCTCACCACCGAACACGGGAGCTGGGGAGCAGTACTTC.

The rearrangement uses TRBV4-3 and TRBJ2-3; 10 bases map to TRBD2. J was trimmed by 4 bases and V by 3 bases; bases with no gene match: 19. This CDR3 has 20 residues. CDR1 LGHNA and CDR2 YSLEER come from the germline V gene. The CDR3 nucleotides are TGCGCCAGCAGCCACGAAGAGTGGGAAGCGGGAGGGCCTCAACCAGATACGCAGTATTTT. It translates to CASSHEEWEAGGPQPDTQYF.

The chain joins TRBV13 to TRBJ2-1, with D hard to call. Between the trimmed V and J ends, which lost 5 bases and 8 bases, there was a span of 13 bases. The CDR3 covers 13 residues. Germline V gene sequence: CDR1 PRHDT, CDR2 FYEKMQ (reference sequence). The CDR3 DNA follows: TGTGCCAGCAGCCCCCCAGTTTCACATGAGCAGTTCTTC. It specifies CASSPPVSHEQFF.